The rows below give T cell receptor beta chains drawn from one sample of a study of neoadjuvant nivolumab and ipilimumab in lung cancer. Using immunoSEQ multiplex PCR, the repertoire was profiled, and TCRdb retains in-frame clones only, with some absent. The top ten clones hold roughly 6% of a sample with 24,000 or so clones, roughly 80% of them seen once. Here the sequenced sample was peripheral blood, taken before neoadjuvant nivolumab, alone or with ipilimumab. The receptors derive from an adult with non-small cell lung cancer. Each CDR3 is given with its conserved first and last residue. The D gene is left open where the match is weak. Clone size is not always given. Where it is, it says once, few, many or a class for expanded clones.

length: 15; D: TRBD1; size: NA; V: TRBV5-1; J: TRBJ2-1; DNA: TGCGCCAGCAGCCTTCGACAGGGGGTTCGCAATGAGCAGTTCTTC; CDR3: CASSLRQGVRNEQFF
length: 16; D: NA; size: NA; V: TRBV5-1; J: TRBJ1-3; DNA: TGCGCCAGCAGCTTGATAGGGACGCACTCTGGAAACACCATATATTTT; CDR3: CASSLIGTHSGNTIYF
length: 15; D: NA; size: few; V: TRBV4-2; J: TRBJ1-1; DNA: TGTGCCAGCAGCCAAGATAATGACCTCTCACGTGAAGCTTTCTTT; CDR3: CASSQDNDLSREAFF
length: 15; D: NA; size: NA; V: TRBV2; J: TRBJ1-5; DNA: TGTGCCAGCAGTTCCGACTGGGACGGCAATCAGCCCCAGCATTTT; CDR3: CASSSDWDGNQPQHF
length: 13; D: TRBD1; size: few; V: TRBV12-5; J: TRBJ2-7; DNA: TGTGCTAGTGCCCTGACAGGGGACTACGAGCAGTACTTC; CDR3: CASALTGDYEQYF
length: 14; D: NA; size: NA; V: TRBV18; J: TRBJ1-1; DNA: TGTGCCAGCTCACCAGCCGGGACGAACACTGAAGCTTTCTTT; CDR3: CASSPAGTNTEAFF
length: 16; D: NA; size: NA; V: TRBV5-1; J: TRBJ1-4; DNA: TGCGCCAGCAGCCTAATAGGTGACAGTCCCAATGAAAAACTGTTTTTT; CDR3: CASSLIGDSPNEKLFF
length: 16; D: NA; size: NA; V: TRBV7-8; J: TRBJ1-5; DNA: TGTGCCAGCAGCTTAGGAAGGGGATTTAGCAATCAGCCCCAGCATTTT; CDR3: CASSLGRGFSNQPQHF
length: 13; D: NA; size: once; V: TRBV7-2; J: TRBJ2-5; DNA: TGTGCCAGCAGCTTAGAACTTCAAGAGACCCAGTACTTC; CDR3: CASSLELQETQYF
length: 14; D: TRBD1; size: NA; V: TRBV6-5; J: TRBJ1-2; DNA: TGTGCCAGCAGACCCGACAGGGGAATCTATGGCTACACCTTC; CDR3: CASRPDRGIYGYTF
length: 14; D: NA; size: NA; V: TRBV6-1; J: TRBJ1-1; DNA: TGTGCCAGCAGCCGGGGCTTCATGAACACTGAAGCTTTCTTT; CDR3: CASSRGFMNTEAFF
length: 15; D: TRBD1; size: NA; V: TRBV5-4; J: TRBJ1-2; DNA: TGTGCCAGCAGCTTGGTCGGGGACAGGGGTAGTCGCTACACCTTC; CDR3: CASSLVGDRGSRYTF
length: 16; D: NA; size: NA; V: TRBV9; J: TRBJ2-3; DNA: TGTGCCAGCAGCGTAGGCTTGGACAGCGTAACAGATACGCAGTATTTT; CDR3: CASSVGLDSVTDTQYF
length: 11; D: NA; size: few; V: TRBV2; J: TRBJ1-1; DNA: TGTGCCAGCCGGGCGAGGACTGAAGCTTTCTTT; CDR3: CASRARTEAFF
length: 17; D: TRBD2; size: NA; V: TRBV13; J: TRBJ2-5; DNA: TGTGCCAGCAGCTCCCGAAGACTAGCGGGGGGACAAGAGACCCAGTACTTC; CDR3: CASSSRRLAGGQETQYF
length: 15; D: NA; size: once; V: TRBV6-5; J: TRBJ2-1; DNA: TGTGCCAGCAGTTACTCAGGGCAGGGGTACAATGAGCAGTTCTTC; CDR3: CASSYSGQGYNEQFF
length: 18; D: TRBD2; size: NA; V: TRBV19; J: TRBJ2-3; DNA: TGTGCCAGTAGTCCGGGACTAGCGGGGGCCTCTAGCACAGATACGCAGTATTTT; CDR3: CASSPGLAGASSTDTQYF
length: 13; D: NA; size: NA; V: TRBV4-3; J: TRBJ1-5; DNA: TGCGCCAGCAGCCAAGATCGTTATCAGCCCCAGCATTTT; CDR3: CASSQDRYQPQHF
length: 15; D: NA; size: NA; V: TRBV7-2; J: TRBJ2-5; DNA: TGTGCCAGCAGCCGACTCACGGCCAGCAGGGGGACCCAGTACTTC; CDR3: CASSRLTASRGTQYF
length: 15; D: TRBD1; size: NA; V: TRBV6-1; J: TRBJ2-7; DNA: TGTGCCAGCAGAGAACCGGGACAGGGGTTTAACGAGCAGTACTTC; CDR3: CASREPGQGFNEQYF